The next 17 T cell receptor beta chains were all read from a single sample in a study of persistence of HIV-infected CD4 T cells. The antigens of these receptors remain unknown. Overlapping HIV-1 Gag 15-mer peptides at approximately 1 ug per peptide per mL were used. Sorted nonresponding memory CD4+ T cells were CD40L-negative, CD69-negative, CD45RO-high. The libraries were made with immunoSEQ version 4 in survey mode. Assay: immunoSEQ multiplex PCR; the TCRdb copy retains only in-frame clones and omits some. Found here are about 64,000 clones, just under 75% of them singletons; the top ten hold 1.5% to 2%. The source was CD4+ T cells sorted from PBMCs after approximately 19-hour stimulation, collected from a patient who received antiretroviral therapy. The receptors were sampled from an adult man with HIV who was CMV-seropositive.

This clone was seen only a few times. The chain employs TRBV29-1 and TRBJ1-1, with 7 positions matching TRBD1. The V gene's germline CDR1 is SQVTM and CDR2 ANQGSEA. The J segment lost 5 bases and the V segment lost 2 bases, leaving 8 bases of the junction unmatched. CDR3 size: 14 residues. The CDR3 spells CSVEYRQGSTEAFF. The CDR3 nucleotides are TGCAGCGTTGAATATCGACAGGGTAGTACTGAAGCTTTCTTT.

This clone was detected only once. CDR3 residues: CASSPRALNSPLHF. CDR3 DNA sequence: TGCGCCAGCAGTCCCCGGGCGCTTAATTCACCCCTCCACTTT. The V gene is TRBV5-1, the J gene TRBJ1-6, with D unresolved. Germline-derived CDR1 and CDR2 are SGHRS and YFSETQ. Trimming stripped 5 bases from V and 6 bases from J, with 12 bases between. The CDR3 length is 14 residues.

The chain carries TRBV19 and TRBJ2-7; 8 bases are shared with TRBD1. Unmatched junction bases numbered 5, after V lost 2 bases and J lost 2 bases. Germline V CDR1 and CDR2: LNHDA, SQIVND (reference sequence). The CDR3 covers 15 residues. The CDR3 sequence is CASSIKWTGPYEQYF. The CDR3 nucleotides are TGTGCCAGTAGTATAAAATGGACAGGGCCCTACGAGCAGTACTTC.

In DNA form, the CDR3 reads TGTGCCAGCAGCTTAGGTACTAGCGGGGGCCAAGAGACCCAGTACTTC. It yields the protein CASSLGTSGGQETQYF. The chain uses TRBV7-2 and TRBJ2-5; 11 nucleotides line up with TRBD2. V shed 1 base and J 1 base; nucleotides not matched to a gene: 2. The CDR3 contains 16 residues. Germline CDR1 and CDR2: SGHTA and FQGNSA.

The chain employs TRBV19 and TRBJ1-1, with D tentatively TRBD1 (6 bases). V was clipped by 7 bases and J by 5 bases, with 17 bases between them. Germline V gene lookup returns CDR1 LNHDA and CDR2 SQIVND (reference sequence). CDR3 size: 14 residues. CDR3 amino acids: CASKAGATSTEAFF. CDR3 bases: TGTGCCAGTAAAGCAGGGGCCACATCGACTGAAGCTTTCTTT.

The chain carries TRBV29-1 and TRBJ1-1; unclear D gene. This CDR3 spans 15 amino acids. Germline lookup yields CDR1 SQVTM and CDR2 ANQGSEA. V lost 0 bases and J lost 3, with 14 bases in between. The CDR3 loop is CSVEDRTKGHTEAFF. The CDR3, as DNA: TGCAGCGTTGAAGATCGGACGAAAGGGCACACTGAAGCTTTCTTT. Based on the CDR3 plus reference TRBV29-1 and TRBJ1-1, the full variable domain is SAVISQKPSRDICQRGTSLTIQCQVDSQVTMMFWYRQQPGQSLTLIATANQGSEATYESGFVIDKFPISRPNLTFSTLTVSNMSPEDSSIYLCSVEDRTKGHTEAFFGQGTRLTVV.

The V gene is TRBV5-1, the J gene TRBJ2-7; D may be TRBD1 or TRBD2 (6 bases each). Germline-derived CDR1 and CDR2 are SGHRS and YFSETQ. V was cut by 2 bases and J by 5 bases, with 14 bases left in between. This CDR3 has 14 amino acids. The chain's CDR3 is CASSFGGVGNEQYF. The CDR3 DNA is TGCGCCAGCAGCTTCGGGGGCGTGGGCAACGAGCAGTACTTC.

The V call is TRBV19, the J call TRBJ2-2, with TRBD1 as a possible D gene (5 bases). There are 15 residues in the CDR3. Looked up from germline, CDR1 is LNHDA and CDR2 is SQIVND (reference sequence). V dropped 0 bases and J dropped 4 bases, with 9 bases sitting between them. The CDR3 sequence is CASSIDRRATGELFF. The CDR3 nucleotides read TGTGCCAGTAGTATAGATCGCAGGGCCACCGGGGAGCTGTTTTTT.

The V call is TRBV4-2, the J call TRBJ1-5; possible D gene TRBD1, 6 bases. Germline V lookup: CDR1 LGHNA, CDR2 YNFKEQ. CDR3 length: 14 residues. V lost 3 bases, J lost 8 bases, and 14 bases lay in between. The CDR3 loop is CASSQGHPREPQHF. The DNA for the CDR3 is TGTGCCAGCAGCCAGGGACACCCCCGGGAGCCCCAGCATTTT.

This rearrangement joins TRBV6-1 to TRBJ1-6, with a tentative D call TRBD1 (6 bases). Germline loops: CDR1 MNHNS, CDR2 SASEGT. The CDR3 is 15 amino acids. The V gene lost 2 bases and the J gene lost 10 bases, with 15 bases spanning the gap. The CDR3: CASSELWGAGSPLHF. The CDR3 bases are TGTGCCAGCAGTGAACTGTGGGGGGCCGGGTCACCCCTCCACTTT.

This clone has a handful of counts. The J gene is TRBJ2-7, the V gene TRBV28; tentatively, D is TRBD1 (5 bases). The germline CDR1 and CDR2 sequences are MDHEN and SYDVKM. V dropped 7 bases and J dropped 3 bases, with 10 bases sitting between them. This CDR3 has 12 residues. The DNA for the CDR3 is TGTGCCAGCACCTCAGGGAACTACGAGCAGTACTTC. Its protein is CASTSGNYEQYF.

This chain uses TRBV2 with TRBJ2-2; TRBD1 or TRBD2 may be the D gene (5 bases each). V was shortened by 10 bases and J by 5 bases, with 20 bases between the two germline ends. Per germline, CDR1 SNHLY and CDR2 FYNNEI. CDR3 length: 15 residues. The CDR3 protein is CATRPGAGSTGELFF. The DNA of the CDR3 is TGTGCCACCCGCCCCGGGGCAGGGAGTACCGGGGAGCTGTTTTTT. Together with reference TRBV2 and TRBJ2-2, the CDR3 gives the full variable domain: EPEVTQTPSHQVTQMGQEVILRCVPISNHLYFYWYRQILGQKVEFLVSFYNNEISEKSEIFDDQFSVERPDGSNFTLKIRSTKLEDSAMYFCATRPGAGSTGELFFGEGSRLTVL.

The V call is TRBV7-8, the J call TRBJ2-3, with a weak D call TRBD2 (5 bases). V was trimmed by 5 bases and J by 2 bases, leaving 11 bases between them. Germline V gene data show CDR1 as SGHVS and CDR2 as FQNEAQ. The CDR3 has 14 amino acids. The chain's CDR3 is CASSPAEATDTQYF. The CDR3 bases are TGTGCCAGCAGCCCCGCGGAGGCCACAGATACGCAGTATTTT.

The chain joins TRBV7-2 to TRBJ2-1; TRBD1 aligns across 11 bases. J lost 12 bases, V lost 2 bases, and 9 bases had no gene match. The germline V gene has CDR1 SGHTA and CDR2 FQGNSA. The length of the CDR3 is 15 residues. CDR3: CASSLRDRGTGGQFF. The CDR3 coding sequence is TGTGCCAGCAGCTTAAGGGACAGGGGGACCGGAGGGCAGTTCTTC.

The chain joins TRBV6-6 to TRBJ2-3; 7 bases map to TRBD2. This CDR3 comprises 17 residues. The trim removed 8 bases at V and 4 bases at J, leaving 18 bases unmatched. From germline, CDR1 is MNHNY and CDR2 SVGAGI (reference sequence). CDR3 amino acids: CASWRSHRGGGADTQYF. The CDR3 bases are TGTGCCAGCTGGCGATCCCACCGGGGCGGGGGTGCAGATACGCAGTATTTT.

This clone was detected a few times. This chain uses TRBV7-2 with TRBJ2-2; 11 bases align to TRBD2. Germline lookup yields CDR1 SGHTA and CDR2 FQGNSA. The CDR3 loop spans 17 amino acids. V lost 7 bases, J lost 5 bases, and 12 bases stayed unmatched. The CDR3 DNA reads as TGTGCCAGCACACTTACTAGCGGGGGAGGTCGTACCGGGGAGCTGTTTTTT. This sequence encodes CASTLTSGGGRTGELFF.

The chain couples TRBV9 to TRBJ2-1; D remains unclear. This CDR3 comprises 16 residues. Germline V CDR1 and CDR2: SGDLS, YYNGEE. Trimming cost V 0 bases and J 2 bases, with 12 bases left between them. DNA for the CDR3: TGTGCCAGCAGCGTAGACGTGGGAATAGCCTACAATGAGCAGTTCTTC. Translation gives CASSVDVGIAYNEQFF.